This T cell receptor beta chain was recorded in a study of cytomegalovirus exposure and HLA in healthy donors. Study details: The study's early data release held around 85 million unique TCRs from HLA-typed donors. Membership in the Caucasian-associated ancestry cluster was found for about four fifths of approximately 430 genotyped donors. General study results and limits: Within an earlier analysis, most TCR beta V segments proved productive either about 90% or about 30% of the time.

Healthy bone marrow donors formed the donor group. PCR used 60 Vbeta primers and 13 Jbeta primers. The data were produced by immunoSEQ multiplex PCR, yet TCRdb's version contains in-frame clones alone and is incomplete. The sample contains 100,000 or so clones, around 82% of which appear only once. This clone was observed a handful of times. Its target is unknown. The sequencing input was PBMCs. This clonotype originated in a woman between 50 and 59 years old in good health and CMV-seropositive.

DNA for the CDR3: TGTGCCAGCAGTCCCCTGGACAGGGCGGTGGCCGGGGAGCTGTTTTTT. This translates into CASSPLDRAVAGELFF. The rearrangement joins TRBV27 to TRBJ2-2; 8 nucleotides align to TRBD1. V shed 5 bases and J 6 bases; nucleotides not matched to a gene: 11. The CDR3 consists of 16 residues. The V gene's germline CDR1 is MNHEY and CDR2 SMNVEV (reference sequence).